This T cell receptor beta chain comes out of a study of shared clonotypes between healthy human individuals. For the study at large: CD4 naive and memory got three plates each, CD8 naive two, CD8 memory one. Study conclusions and caveats: Roughly 4.7% was the fraction of naive CD4 clonotypes found shared across a handful of donors. Apart from blood, nothing was sampled; tissue repertoires likely differ.

Using immunoSEQ multiplex PCR, the repertoire was profiled, and TCRdb retains in-frame clones only, with some absent. Of some 1.5 million clones in the sample, roughly 96% were seen once. This clone was found once. Its antigen is currently unknown. The CDR3 has 15 amino acids. The ends lost 0 bases at V and 5 bases at J; junction bases unmatched: 3. Germline CDR1 and CDR2: ENHRY and SYGVKD. Naive CD45RA+ and memory CD45RA-negative subsets were split from CD4+ cells. The chain employs TRBV10-3 and TRBJ1-4, with TRBD1 matching 7 bases. Sequences were obtained from naive CD4+ T cells sorted from blood. Indicated subset: CD45RA+ positively selected. This receptor was identified in a man aged 25 to 40 in good health. CDR3 loop: CAISESGGENEKLFF. The CDR3 region has the DNA TGTGCCATCAGTGAGTCAGGGGGCGAAAATGAAAAACTGTTTTTT.